The rows below give T cell receptor beta chains drawn from one sample of a study of identical twins. TCRdb reprocessed the 5' RACE reads via MiXCR and lists one record per CDR3 protein. The sample lists 640,000 or so distinct CDR3 sequences, around 5.7% occurring once. Sequencing was done on a sample of naive T cells sorted from blood. The receptors come from a man between 18 and 29 years old in good health. The CDR3 runs from the conserved cysteine through the conserved F or W. Each record gives: D gene, clone size, J gene, V gene, CDR3 DNA, CDR3 protein. The D gene is left open where the match is weak. Not all rows give a size; the values are once, few, many and, for expanded clones, a class.

>TRBD2|many|TRBJ2-1|TRBV6-5
TGTGCCAGCAGTTCTGGGACTAGCAGTCTCAATGAGCAGTTCTTC
CASSSGTSSLNEQFF
>TRBD1|few|TRBJ2-7|TRBV5-1
TGCGCCAGCGGGGCTAGGGACAGGGGAAGGCGGGAGCATGACGAGCAGTACTTC
CASGARDRGRREHDEQYF
>-|few|TRBJ2-5|TRBV5-1
TGCGCCAGCAGCTTGGTAGGGAAGACCCAGTACTTC
CASSLVGKTQYF
>-|few|TRBJ1-1|TRBV10-3
TGTGCCATCAGTGAGGTCCCAGGGAACACTGAAGCTTTCTTT
CAISEVPGNTEAFF
>-|many|TRBJ2-3|TRBV7-8
TGTGCCAGCAGCAAACGGGAGACTAGCACAGATACGCAGTATTTT
CASSKRETSTDTQYF
>-|many|TRBJ2-4|TRBV4-1
TGCGCCAGCAGCCAGGGACTTGAGGGGACCAAAAACATTCAGTACTTC
CASSQGLEGTKNIQYF
>-|many|TRBJ1-2|TRBV3-1
TGTGCCAGCAGCCAGGGGGACAAGGGGGGCTACACCTTC
CASSQGDKGGYTF
>-|many|TRBJ1-1|TRBV20-1
TGCAGTGCTAGATATAGTATGAACACTGAAGCTTTCTTT
CSARYSMNTEAFF
>TRBD2|few|TRBJ2-1|TRBV5-1
TGCGCCAGCAGCTTGGCGCCGGGAGGGAGGTATGAGCAGTTCTTC
CASSLAPGGRYEQFF
>-|many|TRBJ1-5|TRBV13
TGTGCCAGCAGCGAAACAGGTTACAGCAATCAGCCCCAGCATTTT
CASSETGYSNQPQHF
>TRBD1|-|TRBJ1-4|TRBV28
TGTGCCAGCAGGCGGGACAGGGGGGTTCCTAATGAAAAACTGTTTTTT
CASRRDRGVPNEKLFF
>TRBD2|-|TRBJ2-2|TRBV3-1
TGTGCCAGCAGCCCGTCGGGAGGGGTGAACACCGGGGAGCTGTTTTTT
CASSPSGGVNTGELFF
>TRBD2|many|TRBJ2-3|TRBV10-3
TGTGCCATCATGGGGACTAGCGGGACTAGCACAGATACGCAGTATTTT
CAIMGTSGTSTDTQYF
>-|few|TRBJ1-5|TRBV12-3/TRBV12-4
TGTGCCAGCGGACCCACCAATCAGCCCCAGCATTTT
CASGPTNQPQHF
>-|-|TRBJ2-4|TRBV6-1
TGTGCCAGCAGTGATATGGACCGCCCGGAAAACATTCAGTACTTC
CASSDMDRPENIQYF
>-|many|TRBJ1-1|TRBV7-8
TGTGCCAGCACTCGGACGGATCTGAACACTGAAGCTTTCTTT
CASTRTDLNTEAFF
>-|-|TRBJ2-5|TRBV4-1
TGCGCCAGCAGCCAAGATCCTCCTAGCCCCCAAGAGACCCAGTACTTC
CASSQDPPSPQETQYF
>TRBD1|few|TRBJ2-1|TRBV27
TGTGCCAGCTTCGACAGGGTATACAATGAGCAGTTCTTC
CASFDRVYNEQFF
>-|few|TRBJ2-1|TRBV12-5
TGTGCTAGTGGTAAAGAACGCGATGAGCAGTTCTTC
CASGKERDEQFF
>-|many|TRBJ2-1|TRBV20-1
TGCAGTGCTAACGCTCCCCTAGGAAACAACAATGAGCAGTTCTTC
CSANAPLGNNNEQFF
>-|-|TRBJ2-3|TRBV10-2
TGCGCCAGCAGTGGTGGACAGCCCACAGATACGCAGTATTTT
CASSGGQPTDTQYF
>-|-|TRBJ1-3|TRBV14
TGTGCCAGCAGCCAGGGATCCGCTGGAAACACCATATATTTT
CASSQGSAGNTIYF
>TRBD2|-|TRBJ2-1|TRBV27
TGTGCCAGCAACAGGCGGACTAGCGGGAGGGGGCTGGAGCAGTTCTTC
CASNRRTSGRGLEQFF
>TRBD2|few|TRBJ2-5|TRBV30
TGTGCCTGGGGACTAGCAGGGTCCCCGTGGGAGACCCAGTACTTC
CAWGLAGSPWETQYF
>TRBD1|few|TRBJ1-2|TRBV11-2
TGTGCCAGCAGCCCCCGTGGACAGGGGGGATACGACTATGGCTACACCTTC
CASSPRGQGGYDYGYTF
>TRBD1|few|TRBJ2-5|TRBV19
TGTGCCAGTAGTGCCACCGGGACAGGGGGCGCGGAGACCCAGTACTTC
CASSATGTGGAETQYF
>TRBD2|many|TRBJ2-1|TRBV4-1
TGCGCCAGCAGCGACCCTAGCGGATACAATGAGCAGTTCTTC
CASSDPSGYNEQFF
>TRBD1|many|TRBJ2-6|TRBV29-1
TGCAGCGTGAGGGACAGGGCCAATCATCCTGGGGCCAACGTCCTGACTTTC
CSVRDRANHPGANVLTF
>TRBD2|few|TRBJ2-1|TRBV15
TGTGCCACCAGCAGAGAGGAGACTAGCGATTTCAATGAGCAGTTCTTC
CATSREETSDFNEQFF
>-|few|TRBJ1-4|TRBV6-1
TGTGCCAGCAGTGATCGGGGCAAAACGAATGAAAAACTGTTTTTT
CASSDRGKTNEKLFF
>TRBD2|many|TRBJ2-1|TRBV27
TGTGCCAGCAGTTTCCGGTTAGCGGGACTGACCTCCTACAATGAGCAGTTCTTC
CASSFRLAGLTSYNEQFF
>TRBD2|many|TRBJ2-7|TRBV2
TGTGCCAGCACTTTGGCGGGAGGGGAGCAGTACTTC
CASTLAGGEQYF
>-|few|TRBJ1-5|TRBV20-1
TGCAGTGCCGTGATGACCGTCTATAGCAATCAGCCCCAGCATTTT
CSAVMTVYSNQPQHF
>-|many|TRBJ1-6|TRBV10-3
TGTGCCATCAGTGGAAGGGAGCCCTATAATTCACCCCTCCACTTT
CAISGREPYNSPLHF
>TRBD2|many|TRBJ2-3|TRBV7-2
TGTGCCAGCAGCTTAGTCGCGGGAGCCCCTAGTGCAGATACGCAGTATTTT
CASSLVAGAPSADTQYF
>-|few|TRBJ2-6|TRBV5-1
TGCGCCAGCAGCTTGGTGGGGGCGCAAGGGGCCAACGTCCTGACTTTC
CASSLVGAQGANVLTF
>-|once|TRBJ2-6|TRBV5-4
TGTGCCAGCAGCAAAGACTCTGGCGCCAACGTCCTGACTTTC
CASSKDSGANVLTF